This T cell receptor (beta chain) comes out of a study of somatic mutations in cytotoxic T cells in rheumatoid arthritis. Study-wide background: Before any treatment began, 25 to 35 ml EDTA peripheral blood was collected from patients right after diagnosis. Some V beta antibody-stained T-cell populations were flow-sorted at nearly 100% purity, including V beta1+ cells sequenced for TCRB. Study-wide results and limits: For rheumatoid arthritis patients, CD8+ clonality increased with age, whereas it did not in healthy controls.

The CDR3 length is 13 residues. CDR1 MGHDK and CDR2 SYGVNS come from the germline V gene. Trimming cost V 8 bases and J 3 bases, with 14 bases left between them. The sample holds a few counts of this clone. Its antigen is currently unknown. Clones were sequenced by immunoSEQ multiplex PCR, and TCRdb holds only the in-frame ones, with some missing. The data show some 18,000 clones, more than 60% seen once. The receptor was derived from an adult with rheumatoid arthritis. The sequenced sample was CD8+ T cells sorted from blood. The gene calls are TRBV25-1 and TRBJ2-7; no firm D call. This CDR3 reads CASGRTDLYEQYF. CDR3 bases: TGTGCCAGCGGAAGGACGGATCTCTACGAGCAGTACTTC.